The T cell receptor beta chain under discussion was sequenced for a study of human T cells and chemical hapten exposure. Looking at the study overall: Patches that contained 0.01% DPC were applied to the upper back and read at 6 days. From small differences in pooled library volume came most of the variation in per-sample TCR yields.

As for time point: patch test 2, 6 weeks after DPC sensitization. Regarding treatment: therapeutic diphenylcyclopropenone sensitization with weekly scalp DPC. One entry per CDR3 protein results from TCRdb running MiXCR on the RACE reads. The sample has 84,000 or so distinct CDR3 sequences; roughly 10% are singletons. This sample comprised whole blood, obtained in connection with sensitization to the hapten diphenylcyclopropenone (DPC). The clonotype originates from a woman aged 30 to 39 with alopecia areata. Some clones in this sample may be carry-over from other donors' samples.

CDR3 protein: CASRALDGRSGNTIYF. CDR3 nucleotides: TGTGCCAGCAGAGCGCTTGACGGGCGCTCTGGAAACACCATATATTTT. This chain uses TRBV6-5 with TRBJ1-3; D uncertain. Germline assignment: CDR1 MNHEY and CDR2 SVGAGI. The CDR3 has 16 residues. V gave up 6 bases and J gave up 0 bases, with 15 bases separating them.